This T cell receptor (beta chain) comes out of a study of cytomegalovirus exposure and HLA in healthy donors. Study-wide results and limits: In a later analysis, TCR association rates varied by HLA locus: DRB1 most, HLA-C fewest.

V lost 6 bases, J lost 6 bases, and 18 bases lay in between. The CDR3 runs to 14 residues. From germline, CDR1 is WSHSY and CDR2 SAAADI. To note about this clone: Its antigen is as yet unknown.

Vbeta (60) and Jbeta (13) primers were used in the PCR. Assay: immunoSEQ multiplex PCR; the TCRdb copy retains only in-frame clones and omits some. The sample contains roughly 90,000 clones, roughly 84% of which appear only once. The origin of this receptor is a man aged 18 to 30 in good health and CMV-seronegative. The sequencing sample was made of PBMCs. The gene calls are TRBV10-2 and TRBJ2-7, with a weak D call TRBD2 (5 bases). CDR3 protein: CASRPGVQPTEQYF. The CDR3 DNA sequence: TGCGCCAGCAGACCCGGGGTTCAGCCTACCGAGCAGTACTTC.